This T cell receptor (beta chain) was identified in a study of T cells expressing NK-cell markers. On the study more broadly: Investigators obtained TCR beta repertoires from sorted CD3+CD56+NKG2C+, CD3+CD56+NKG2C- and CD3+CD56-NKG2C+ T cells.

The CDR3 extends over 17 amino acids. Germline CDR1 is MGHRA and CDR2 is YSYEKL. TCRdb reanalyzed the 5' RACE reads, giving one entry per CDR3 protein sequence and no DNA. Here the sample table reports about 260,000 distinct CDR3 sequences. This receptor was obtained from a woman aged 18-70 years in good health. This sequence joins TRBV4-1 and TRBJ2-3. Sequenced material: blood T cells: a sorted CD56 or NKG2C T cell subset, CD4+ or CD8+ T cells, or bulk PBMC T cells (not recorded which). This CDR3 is CASSQDEVGGSTDTQYF.